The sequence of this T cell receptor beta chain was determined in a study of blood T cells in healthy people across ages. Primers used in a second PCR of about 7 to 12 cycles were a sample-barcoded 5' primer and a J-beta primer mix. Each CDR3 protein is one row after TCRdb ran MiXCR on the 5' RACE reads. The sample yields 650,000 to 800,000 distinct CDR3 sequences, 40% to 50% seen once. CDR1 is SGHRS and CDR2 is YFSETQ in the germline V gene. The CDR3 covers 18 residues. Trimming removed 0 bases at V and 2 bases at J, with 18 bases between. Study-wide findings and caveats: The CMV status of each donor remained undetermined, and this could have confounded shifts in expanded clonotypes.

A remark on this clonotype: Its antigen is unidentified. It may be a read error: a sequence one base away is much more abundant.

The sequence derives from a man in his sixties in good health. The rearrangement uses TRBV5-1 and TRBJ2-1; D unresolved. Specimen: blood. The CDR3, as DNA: TGCGCCAGCAGCTTGGTTGCCTCCGCGGTAAGCCCCTACAATGAGCAGTTCTTC. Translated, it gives CASSLVASAVSPYNEQFF. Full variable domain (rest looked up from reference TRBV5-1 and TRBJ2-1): KAGVTQTPRYLIKTRGQQVTLSCSPISGHRSVSWYQQTPGQGLQFLFEYFSETQRNKGNFPGRFSGRQFSNSRSEMNVSTLELGDSALYLCASSLVASAVSPYNEQFFGPGTRLTVL.